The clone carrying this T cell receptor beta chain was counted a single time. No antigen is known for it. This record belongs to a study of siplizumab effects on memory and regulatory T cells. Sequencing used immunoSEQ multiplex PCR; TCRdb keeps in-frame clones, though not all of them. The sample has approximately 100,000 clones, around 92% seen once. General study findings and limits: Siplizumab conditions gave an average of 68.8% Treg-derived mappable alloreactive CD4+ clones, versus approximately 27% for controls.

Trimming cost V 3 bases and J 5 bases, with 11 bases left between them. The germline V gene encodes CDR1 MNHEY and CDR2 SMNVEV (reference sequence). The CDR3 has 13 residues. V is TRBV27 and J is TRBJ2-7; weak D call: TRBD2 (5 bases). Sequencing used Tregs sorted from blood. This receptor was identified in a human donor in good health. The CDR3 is CASSFSIGDEQYF. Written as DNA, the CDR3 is TGTGCCAGCAGTTTTAGTATCGGGGACGAGCAGTACTTC.